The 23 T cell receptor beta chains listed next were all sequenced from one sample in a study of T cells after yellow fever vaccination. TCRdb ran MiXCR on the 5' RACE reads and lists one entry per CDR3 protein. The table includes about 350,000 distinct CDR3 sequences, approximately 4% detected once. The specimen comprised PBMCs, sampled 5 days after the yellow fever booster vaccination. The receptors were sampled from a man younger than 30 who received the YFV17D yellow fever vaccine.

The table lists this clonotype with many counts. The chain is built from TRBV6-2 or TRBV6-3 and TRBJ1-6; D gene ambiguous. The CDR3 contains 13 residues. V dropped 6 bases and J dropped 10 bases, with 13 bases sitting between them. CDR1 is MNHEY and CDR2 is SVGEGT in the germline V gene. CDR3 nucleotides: TGTGCCAGCAGACGCCCGACGGGATCACCCCTCCACTTT. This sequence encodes CASRRPTGSPLHF.

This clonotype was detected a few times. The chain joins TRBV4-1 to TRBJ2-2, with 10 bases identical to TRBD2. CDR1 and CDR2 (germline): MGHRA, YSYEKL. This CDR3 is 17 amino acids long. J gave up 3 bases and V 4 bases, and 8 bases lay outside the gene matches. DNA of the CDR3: TGCGCCAGCAGCCGGGGACTAGCGATTTTCGACACCGGGGAGCTGTTTTTT. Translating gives CASSRGLAIFDTGELFF.

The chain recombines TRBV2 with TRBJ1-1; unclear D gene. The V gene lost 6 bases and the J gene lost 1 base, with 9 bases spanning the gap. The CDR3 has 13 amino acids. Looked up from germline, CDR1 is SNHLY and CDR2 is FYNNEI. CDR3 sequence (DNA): TGTGCCAGCAGGCAGAACCGGAACACTGAAGCTTTCTTT. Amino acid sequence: CASRQNRNTEAFF.

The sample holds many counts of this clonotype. The CDR3 here is CASSLFRNQPQHF. DNA of the CDR3: TGTGCCAGCAGCTTGTTCCGCAATCAGCCCCAGCATTTT. The chain carries TRBV5-5 and TRBJ1-5, with D hard to call. The CDR3 extends over 13 amino acids. With 1 base removed from V and 2 bases from J, the gap between germline ends came to 4 bases. Germline V gives CDR1 SGHKS, CDR2 YYEKEE (reference sequence). Full variable domain (rest looked up from reference TRBV5-5 and TRBJ1-5): DAGVTQSPTHLIKTRGQQVTLRCSPISGHKSVSWYQQVLGQGPQFIFQYYEKEERGRGNFPDRFSARQFPNYSSELNVNALLLGDSALYLCASSLFRNQPQHFGDGTRLSIL.

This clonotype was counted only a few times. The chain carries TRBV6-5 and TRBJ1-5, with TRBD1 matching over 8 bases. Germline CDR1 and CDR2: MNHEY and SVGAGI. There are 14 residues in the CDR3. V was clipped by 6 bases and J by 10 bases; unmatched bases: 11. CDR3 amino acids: CASSQGQAAYPQHF. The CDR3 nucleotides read TGTGCCAGCAGCCAGGGACAGGCCGCGTATCCCCAGCATTTT.

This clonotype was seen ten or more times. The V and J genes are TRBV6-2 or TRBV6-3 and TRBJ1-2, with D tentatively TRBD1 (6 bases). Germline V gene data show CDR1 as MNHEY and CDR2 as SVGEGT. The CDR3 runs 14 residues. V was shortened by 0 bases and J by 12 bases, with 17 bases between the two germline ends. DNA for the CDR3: TGTGCCAGCAGTTACTCGGCCTACAGGGAGTACGACACCTTC. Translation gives CASSYSAYREYDTF.

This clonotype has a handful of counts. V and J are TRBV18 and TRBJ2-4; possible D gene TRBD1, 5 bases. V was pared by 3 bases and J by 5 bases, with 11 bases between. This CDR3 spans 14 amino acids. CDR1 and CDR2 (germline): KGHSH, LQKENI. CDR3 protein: CASSPTRVENIQYF. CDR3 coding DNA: TGTGCCAGCTCACCTACCAGGGTGGAAAACATTCAGTACTTC.

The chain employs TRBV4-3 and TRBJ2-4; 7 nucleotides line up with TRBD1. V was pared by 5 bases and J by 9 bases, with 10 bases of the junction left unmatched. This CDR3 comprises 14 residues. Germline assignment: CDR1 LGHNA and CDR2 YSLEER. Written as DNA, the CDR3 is TGCGCCAGCAGCTTAACCGGGAAGGGGGCCATTCAGTACTTC. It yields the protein CASSLTGKGAIQYF.

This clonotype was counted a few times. The CDR3 DNA sequence: TGTGCCAGCTCGTCCCTGGGGCCGACTAGCACAGATACGCAGTATTTT. It encodes CASSSLGPTSTDTQYF. The chain recombines TRBV18 with TRBJ2-3, with D maybe TRBD1 (5 bases). This CDR3 is 16 amino acids long. Trimming left V 6 bases short and J 0 bases short, with 16 bases between. Germline CDR1 is KGHSH and CDR2 is LQKENI.

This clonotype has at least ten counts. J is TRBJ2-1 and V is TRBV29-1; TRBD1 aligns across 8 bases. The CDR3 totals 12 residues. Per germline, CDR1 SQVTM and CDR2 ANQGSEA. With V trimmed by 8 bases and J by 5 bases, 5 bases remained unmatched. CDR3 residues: CSSRTGNNEQFF. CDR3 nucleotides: TGCAGCTCACGGACAGGGAACAATGAGCAGTTCTTC.

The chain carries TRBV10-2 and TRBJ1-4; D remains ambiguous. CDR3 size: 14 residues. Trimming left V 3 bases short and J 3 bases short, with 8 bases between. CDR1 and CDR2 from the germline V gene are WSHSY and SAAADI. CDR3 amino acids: CASSDGNPNEKLFF. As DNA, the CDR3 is TGCGCCAGCAGTGACGGGAACCCTAATGAAAAACTGTTTTTT.

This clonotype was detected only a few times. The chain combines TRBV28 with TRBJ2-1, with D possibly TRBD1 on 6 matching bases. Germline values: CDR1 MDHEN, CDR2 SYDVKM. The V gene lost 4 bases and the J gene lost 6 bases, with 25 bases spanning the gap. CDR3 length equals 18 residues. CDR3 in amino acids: CASSSQEQGRTWVNEQFF. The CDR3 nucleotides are TGTGCCAGCAGTTCCCAGGAACAGGGAAGGACGTGGGTCAATGAGCAGTTCTTC. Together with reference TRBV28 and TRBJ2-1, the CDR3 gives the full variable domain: DVKVTQSSRYLVKRTGEKVFLECVQDMDHENMFWYRQDPGLGLRLIYFSYDVKMKEKGDIPEGYSVSREKKERFSLILESASTNQTSMYLCASSSQEQGRTWVNEQFFGPGTRLTVL.

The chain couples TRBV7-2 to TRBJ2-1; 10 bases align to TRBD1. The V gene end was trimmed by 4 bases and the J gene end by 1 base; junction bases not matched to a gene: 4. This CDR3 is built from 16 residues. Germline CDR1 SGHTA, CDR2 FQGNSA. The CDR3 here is CASSSRQGASYNEQFF. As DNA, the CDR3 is TGTGCCAGCAGCTCCAGACAGGGGGCTTCCTACAATGAGCAGTTCTTC. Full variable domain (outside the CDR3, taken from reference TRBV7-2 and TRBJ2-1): GAGVSQSPSNKVTEKGKDVELRCDPISGHTALYWYRQSLGQGLEFLIYFQGNSAPDKSGLPSDRFSAERTGGSVSTLTIQRTQQEDSAVYLCASSSRQGASYNEQFFGPGTRLTVL.

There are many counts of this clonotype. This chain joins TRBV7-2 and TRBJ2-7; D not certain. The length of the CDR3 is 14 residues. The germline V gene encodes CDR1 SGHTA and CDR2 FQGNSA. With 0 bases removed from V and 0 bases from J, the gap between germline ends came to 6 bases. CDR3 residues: CASSLAEHSYEQYF. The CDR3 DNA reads TGTGCCAGCAGCTTAGCGGAGCACTCCTACGAGCAGTACTTC.

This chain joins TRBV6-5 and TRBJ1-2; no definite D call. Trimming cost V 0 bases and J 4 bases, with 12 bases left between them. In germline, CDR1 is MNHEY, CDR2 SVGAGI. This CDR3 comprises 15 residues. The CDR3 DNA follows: TGTGCCAGCAGTTACTCGTCGGCAGCGCCCTATGGCTACACCTTC. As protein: CASSYSSAAPYGYTF.

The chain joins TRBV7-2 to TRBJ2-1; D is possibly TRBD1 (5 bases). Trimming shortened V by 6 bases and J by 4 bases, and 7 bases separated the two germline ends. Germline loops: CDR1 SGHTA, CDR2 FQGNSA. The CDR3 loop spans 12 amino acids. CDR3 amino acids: CASSRQYNEQFF. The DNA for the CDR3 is TGTGCCAGCAGTCGACAGTACAATGAGCAGTTCTTC. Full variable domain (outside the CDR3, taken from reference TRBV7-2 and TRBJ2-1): GAGVSQSPSNKVTEKGKDVELRCDPISGHTALYWYRQSLGQGLEFLIYFQGNSAPDKSGLPSDRFSAERTGGSVSTLTIQRTQQEDSAVYLCASSRQYNEQFFGPGTRLTVL.

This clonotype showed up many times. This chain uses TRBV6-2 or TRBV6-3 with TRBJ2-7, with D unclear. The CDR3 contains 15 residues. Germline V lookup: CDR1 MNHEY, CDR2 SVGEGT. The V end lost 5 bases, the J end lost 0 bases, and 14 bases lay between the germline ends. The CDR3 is CASSISPVYSYEQYF. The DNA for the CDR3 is TGTGCCAGCAGTATCTCCCCGGTTTACTCCTACGAGCAGTACTTC.

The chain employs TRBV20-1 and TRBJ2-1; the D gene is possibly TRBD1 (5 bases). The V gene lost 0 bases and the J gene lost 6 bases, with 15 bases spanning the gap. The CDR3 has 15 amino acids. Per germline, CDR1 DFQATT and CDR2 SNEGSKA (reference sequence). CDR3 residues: CSARDGIGTGNEQFF. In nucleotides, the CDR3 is TGCAGTGCTAGAGATGGGATCGGAACAGGCAATGAGCAGTTCTTC.

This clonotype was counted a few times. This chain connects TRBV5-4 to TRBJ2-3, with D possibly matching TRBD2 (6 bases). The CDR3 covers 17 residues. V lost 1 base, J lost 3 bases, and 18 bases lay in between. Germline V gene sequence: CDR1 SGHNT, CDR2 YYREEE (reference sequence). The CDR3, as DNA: TGTGCCAGCAGCTTGCCCGCCATGGGGGGTGGGACAGATACGCAGTATTTT. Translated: CASSLPAMGGGTDTQYF.

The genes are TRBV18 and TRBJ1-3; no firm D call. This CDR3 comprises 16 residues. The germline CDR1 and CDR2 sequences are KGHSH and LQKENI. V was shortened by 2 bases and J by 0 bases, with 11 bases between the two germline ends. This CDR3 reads CASSPFDGSSGNTIYF. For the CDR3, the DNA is TGTGCCAGCTCACCATTTGACGGTTCCTCTGGAAACACCATATATTTT.

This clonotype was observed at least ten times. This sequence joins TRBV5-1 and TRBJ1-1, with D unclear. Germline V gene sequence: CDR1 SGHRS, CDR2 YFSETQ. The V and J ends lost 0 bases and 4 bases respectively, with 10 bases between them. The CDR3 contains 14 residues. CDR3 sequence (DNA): TGCGCCAGCAGCTTGGGCCAGGCGAGCACTGAAGCTTTCTTT. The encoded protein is CASSLGQASTEAFF. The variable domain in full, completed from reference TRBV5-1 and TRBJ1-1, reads KAGVTQTPRYLIKTRGQQVTLSCSPISGHRSVSWYQQTPGQGLQFLFEYFSETQRNKGNFPGRFSGRQFSNSRSEMNVSTLELGDSALYLCASSLGQASTEAFFGQGTRLTVV.

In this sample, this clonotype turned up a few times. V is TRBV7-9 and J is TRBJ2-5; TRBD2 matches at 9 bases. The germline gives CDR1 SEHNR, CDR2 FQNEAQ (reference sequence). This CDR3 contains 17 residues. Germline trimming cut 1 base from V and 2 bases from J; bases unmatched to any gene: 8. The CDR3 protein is CASSLVSSGGVQETQYF. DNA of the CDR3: TGTGCCAGCAGCTTAGTGAGTAGCGGGGGTGTTCAAGAGACCCAGTACTTC. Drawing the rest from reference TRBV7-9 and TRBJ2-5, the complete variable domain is DTGVSQNPRHKITKRGQNVTFRCDPISEHNRLYWYRQTLGQGPEFLTYFQNEAQLEKSRLLSDRFSAERPKGSFSTLEIQRTEQGDSAMYLCASSLVSSGGVQETQYFGPGTRLLVL.

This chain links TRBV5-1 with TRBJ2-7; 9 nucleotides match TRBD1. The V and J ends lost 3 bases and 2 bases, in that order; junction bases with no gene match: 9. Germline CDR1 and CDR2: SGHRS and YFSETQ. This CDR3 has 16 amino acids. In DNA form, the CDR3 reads TGCGCCAGCAGCTCTCACCCGGGACAGGGACCCTACGAGCAGTACTTC. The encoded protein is CASSSHPGQGPYEQYF.